These 18 T cell receptor beta chains were all obtained from the same sample, sequenced in a study of regulatory T cells in long-lasting Graves disease. The time point is: newly diagnosed GD, antithyroid drugs for less than 3 months. Extracted RNA from PBMCs served as the source of the TCR library. Assembly of TCR beta libraries relied on iRepertoire HTBI primers together with Arm-PCR of CDR3 regions. TCRdb independently ran MiXCR on the multiplex PCR reads; one entry per CDR3 protein. The table lists 200,000 to 250,000 distinct CDR3 sequences, about a sixth of them singletons. The material was peripheral blood mononuclear cells (PBMCs), obtained at new diagnosis, from a patient treated with antithyroid drugs. The receptors derive from a female donor with Graves disease.

Details on this clonotype: Since a much larger clone is just one base distant, this may be a read error. V and J are TRBV18 and TRBJ2-7; D is uncertain. V gave up 5 bases and J gave up 2 bases, with 16 bases separating them. Germline V gene data show CDR1 as KGHSH and CDR2 as LQKENI. CDR3 length: 15 amino acids. The CDR3 nucleotides read TGTGCCAGCTCATCGAGCAAGGAGAGCCCCTACGAGCAGTACTTC. Its protein is CASSSSKESPYEQYF.

This chain links TRBV18 with TRBJ1-3; unclear D gene. The CDR3 runs to 16 residues. Between the trimmed V and J ends, which lost 3 bases and 0 bases, there was a span of 12 bases. CDR1 is KGHSH, CDR2 LQKENI, per germline. CDR3 sequence (DNA): TGTGCCAGCTCACCTTCCAGGCTCAGCTCTGGAAACACCATATATTTT. Its translation: CASSPSRLSSGNTIYF.

A note on this clonotype: A far larger clone is off by one base, so a read error is likely. The chain is built from TRBV6-2 or TRBV6-3 and TRBJ1-1; D unresolved. CDR1 is MNHEY, CDR2 SVGEGT, per germline. CDR3 length: 15 amino acids. CDR3 sequence reads: CANSSYQVKDTEAFF. The CDR3 bases are TGTGCCAACAGTTCCTACCAAGTCAAGGACACTGAAGCTTTCTTT.

This clonotype was seen many times. V and J are TRBV6-2 or TRBV6-3 and TRBJ1-1; TRBD1 matches at 10 bases. This CDR3 spans 14 amino acids. From germline, CDR1 is MNHEY and CDR2 SVGEGT. V was pared by 5 bases and J by 7 bases, with 7 bases of the junction left unmatched. Here the CDR3 DNA reads TGTGCCAGCAGTGAAGTACGGACAGGGGGTGAAGCTTTCTTT. This encodes CASSEVRTGGEAFF.

The genes are TRBV12-3 or TRBV12-4 and TRBJ2-5, with D uncertain. Trimming took 6 bases from V and 1 from J, leaving 12 bases between them. CDR3 size: 14 residues. CDR3 sequence reads: CASSLMGVQETQYF. The CDR3 DNA reads as TGTGCCAGCAGCCTTATGGGCGTCCAAGAGACCCAGTACTTC.

This clonotype was observed many times. V gene TRBV27 combines with J gene TRBJ2-5, with 8 nucleotides matching TRBD2. From germline, CDR1 is MNHEY and CDR2 SMNVEV (reference sequence). The CDR3 contains 15 residues. With V trimmed by 2 bases and J by 4 bases, 6 bases remained unmatched. CDR3 coding DNA: TGTGCCAGCAGTTTAGACGGGAGGGCCGCAGAGACCCAGTACTTC. This codes for CASSLDGRAAETQYF.

This clonotype was detected ten times or more. The chain combines TRBV20-1 with TRBJ1-2; no firm D call. V was trimmed by 0 bases and J by 3 bases, leaving 11 bases between them. The CDR3 is made up of 14 amino acids. The germline V gene has CDR1 DFQATT and CDR2 SNEGSKA (reference sequence). The CDR3 region has the DNA TGCAGTGCTAGAGACTCATCCAAGGACTATGGCTACACCTTC. Its protein is CSARDSSKDYGYTF.

This clonotype occurred many times. Here the CDR3 DNA reads TGCAGTGCTAGAGATACAGGGAAGAACACTGAAGCTTTCTTT. This codes for CSARDTGKNTEAFF. The rearrangement links TRBV20-1 to TRBJ1-1; D is possibly TRBD1 (6 bases). The CDR3 runs to 14 residues. CDR1 is DFQATT and CDR2 is SNEGSKA in the germline V gene (reference sequence). Deletions cut 0 bases from V and 1 base from J, with 9 bases between.

In regard to this clonotype: Given a much more abundant clone one base away, this may be a read error. The rearrangement links TRBV2 to TRBJ1-2; D not certain. Germline V gene lookup returns CDR1 SNHLY and CDR2 FYNNEI. CDR3 size: 13 residues. CDR3 in DNA: TGTGCCGGCAGTGATCGGGCAGCCGATTTCTACACCTTC. Amino acids: CAGSDRAADFYTF.

A single count supports this clonotype. V and J are TRBV2 and TRBJ2-3; no clear D. V lost 8 bases, J lost 2 bases, and 11 bases lay in between. The CDR3 is 13 amino acids. Germline V gene lookup returns CDR1 SNHLY and CDR2 FYNNEI. The CDR3 nucleotides read TGTGCCAGCCTTGGCGGCCCCACAGATACGCAGTATTTT. This encodes CASLGGPTDTQYF.

This clonotype was picked up many times. The chain has TRBV2 and TRBJ2-7; possible D gene TRBD1, 6 bases. CDR3 length equals 14 residues. Germline CDR1 and CDR2: SNHLY and FYNNEI. V was pared by 10 bases and J by 2 bases, with 18 bases between. The CDR3: CAIQNKDRPYEQYF. CDR3 DNA: TGTGCCATCCAGAACAAGGACAGACCCTACGAGCAGTACTTC.

This clonotype was detected many times. The CDR3 DNA reads TGTGCCATCAGTGAAGTCAGGAATGAGCAGTTCTTC. Its translation is CAISEVRNEQFF. This chain connects TRBV10-3 to TRBJ2-1, with D unclear. There are 12 residues in the CDR3. V was cut by 3 bases and J by 7 bases, with 7 bases left in between. Germline values: CDR1 ENHRY, CDR2 SYGVKD.

This clonotype was recorded many times. CDR3 region: CATSETGGATEAFF. In nucleotides, the CDR3 is TGTGCCACCAGTGAAACAGGGGGTGCCACTGAAGCTTTCTTT. The chain combines TRBV24-1 with TRBJ1-1; 8 bases line up with TRBD1. The CDR3 is made up of 14 amino acids. V lost 4 bases and J lost 4; bases outside the gene matches: 4. The germline V gene has CDR1 KGHDR and CDR2 SFDVKD.

This clonotype was detected only once. The rearrangement uses TRBV12-3 or TRBV12-4 and TRBJ2-5; 13 nucleotides align to TRBD2. J lost 4 bases, V lost 6 bases, and 5 bases had no gene match. The CDR3 covers 15 residues. The CDR3 loop reads CASRNRLAGGETQYF. CDR3 coding DNA: TGTGCCAGCAGAAACCGACTAGCGGGAGGAGAGACCCAGTACTTC.

With respect to this clonotype: It differs at one base from a far larger clone, so likely a read error. CDR3 sequence: CASSSRSASMNTEAFF. CDR3 nucleotide sequence: TGTGCCAGCAGCTCACGGTCCGCCAGTATGAACACTGAAGCTTTCTTT. V and J are TRBV11-3 and TRBJ1-1; D is uncertain. CDR1 is SGHNT, CDR2 YENEEA, per germline. The V end lost 4 bases, the J end lost 0 bases, and 15 bases lay between the germline ends. This CDR3 is built from 16 residues.

The genes are TRBV4-1 and TRBJ2-7; D is ambiguous. CDR3 length equals 15 residues. Trimming shortened V by 0 bases and J by 5 bases, and 14 bases separated the two germline ends. Germline V gene data show CDR1 as MGHRA and CDR2 as YSYEKL. CDR3 in amino acids: CASSQENSQRDEQYF. The CDR3 nucleotides read TGCGCCAGCAGCCAAGAAAATTCTCAACGGGACGAGCAGTACTTC.

This clonotype showed up many times. Since the CDR3 does not end with the conserved phenylalanine or tryptophan, this likely comes from a read error. It is unclear where the CDR3 begins or ends on the DNA, so no DNA is shown, and the CDR3 is as TCRdb lists it. The rearrangement joins TRBV2 to TRBJ2-1; the table's D call TRBD2 went unverified against the DNA. The CDR3 numbers 13 amino acids, ends counted. Germline loops: CDR1 SNHLY, CDR2 FYNNEI. The CDR3 protein is CASSRIGTGSVRL.

This clonotype came up many times. The chain recombines TRBV28 with TRBJ1-4; the D is unclear. CDR3 size: 15 residues. Germline CDR1 MDHEN, CDR2 SYDVKM. Trimming removed 5 bases from V and 3 bases from J, with 13 bases in between. Here the CDR3 reads CASSPRSSPNEKLFF. CDR3 in DNA: TGTGCCAGCAGTCCCCGGAGCAGTCCTAATGAAAAACTGTTTTTT.